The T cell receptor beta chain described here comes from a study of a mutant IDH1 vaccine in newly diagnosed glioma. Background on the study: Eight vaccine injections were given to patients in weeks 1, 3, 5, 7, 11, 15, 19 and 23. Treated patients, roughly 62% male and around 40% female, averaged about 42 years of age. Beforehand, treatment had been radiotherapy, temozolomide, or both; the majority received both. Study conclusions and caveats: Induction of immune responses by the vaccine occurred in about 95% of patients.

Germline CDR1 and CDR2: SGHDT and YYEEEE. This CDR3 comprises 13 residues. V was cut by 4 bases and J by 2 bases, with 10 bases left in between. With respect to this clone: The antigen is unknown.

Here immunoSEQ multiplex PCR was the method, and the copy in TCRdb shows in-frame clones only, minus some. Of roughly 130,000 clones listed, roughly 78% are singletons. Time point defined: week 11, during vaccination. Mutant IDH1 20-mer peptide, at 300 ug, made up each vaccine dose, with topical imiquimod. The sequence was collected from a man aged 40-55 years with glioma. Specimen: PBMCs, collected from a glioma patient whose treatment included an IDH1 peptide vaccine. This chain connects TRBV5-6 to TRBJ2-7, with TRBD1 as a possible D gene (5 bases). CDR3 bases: TGTGCCAGCAGCAAGGGGCCCCCCTACGAGCAGTACTTC. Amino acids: CASSKGPPYEQYF.